This is a list of T cell receptor beta chains from one sample in a study of patients and donors after allogeneic stem cell transplantation. TCRdb reanalysed the RT-PCR reads using MiXCR and keeps one entry per CDR3 protein. Of 800,000 to 1,000,000 distinct CDR3 sequences listed, roughly 18% are singletons. The sequenced sample consisted of blood, either unsorted or a sorted T cell fraction (not recorded which). These TCRs come from a human donor who was either an allogeneic HSCT recipient or a stem cell or donor lymphocyte infusion donor (not recorded which). It is not recorded whose cells these are; they may come from a transplant donor. The CDR3 runs from the conserved cysteine through the conserved F or W. D genes are given only for firm matches. Some rows have no size entry. The others give once, few or many, or a class for an expanded clone.

v_gene	d_gene	abundance	j_gene	CDR3aa	CDR3nt
TRBV5-1	NA	NA	TRBJ2-7	CASRAGSPRDEQYF	TGCGCCAGCAGGGCGGGGTCCCCTCGTGACGAGCAGTACTTC
TRBV30	TRBD1	few	TRBJ1-2	CAWSRTGNYGYTF	TGTGCCTGGAGTAGGACAGGGAACTATGGCTACACCTTC
TRBV2	NA	NA	TRBJ1-4	CASTPESEKLFF	TGTGCCAGCACACCAGAGTCTGAAAAACTGTTTTTT
TRBV20-1	NA	NA	TRBJ1-2	CSAIGVAVYGYTF	TGCAGTGCGATTGGAGTGGCGGTCTATGGCTACACCTTC
TRBV5-1	NA	NA	TRBJ2-1	CASSLDGGRNSNEQFF	TGCGCCAGCAGCTTGGACGGGGGGCGAAATAGCAATGAGCAGTTCTTC
TRBV12-3/TRBV12-4	TRBD2	many	TRBJ2-1	CASSSGTSGSWQFF	TGTGCCAGCAGCTCCGGGACTAGCGGCAGCTGGCAGTTCTTC
TRBV5-1	TRBD2	few	TRBJ2-7	CASTLVAGVGEQYF	TGCGCCAGCACGCTGGTAGCGGGAGTTGGTGAGCAGTACTTC
TRBV11-2	NA	many	TRBJ1-3	CASREDSRSGNTIYF	TGTGCCAGCAGGGAGGACAGCCGCTCTGGAAACACCATATATTTT
TRBV2	NA	NA	TRBJ2-2	CASSPPVRGELFF	TGTGCCAGCAGTCCCCCGGTTAGAGGGGAGCTGTTTTTT
TRBV7-3	NA	NA	TRBJ2-2	CATQDGRRGTGELFF	TGTGCCACCCAGGACGGCCGCCGGGGCACCGGGGAGCTGTTTTTT
TRBV5-6	TRBD2	NA	TRBJ2-2	CASSLAGLAGGRIGELFF	TGTGCCAGCAGCTTGGCGGGACTAGCGGGGGGGCGTATCGGGGAGCTGTTTTTT
TRBV5-6	TRBD1	few	TRBJ2-7	CASRVSPGQRYEQYF	TGTGCCAGCAGGGTCTCCCCGGGACAGCGATACGAGCAGTACTTC
TRBV4-1	TRBD1	NA	TRBJ2-7	CASSSTGTGLGEQYF	TGCGCCAGCAGCAGCACCGGGACAGGGTTGGGCGAGCAGTACTTC
TRBV9	NA	NA	TRBJ2-3	CASSRRRDGTDTQYF	TGTGCCAGCAGCCGAAGGAGGGATGGCACAGATACGCAGTATTTT
TRBV30	TRBD1	NA	TRBJ1-5	CAWNKGGGNQPQHF	TGTGCCTGGAACAAAGGGGGCGGCAATCAGCCCCAGCATTTT
TRBV18	NA	NA	TRBJ1-1	CASSPYRNTEAFF	TGTGCCAGCTCACCATACAGAAACACTGAAGCTTTCTTT
TRBV6-5	TRBD1	few	TRBJ2-1	CASSYSGQGHEQFF	TGTGCCAGCAGTTACTCGGGACAGGGCCATGAGCAGTTCTTC
TRBV25-1	NA	NA	TRBJ1-1	CASSDPTEIEAFF	TGTGCCAGCAGTGACCCCACAGAGATTGAAGCTTTCTTT
TRBV5-5	NA	few	TRBJ2-5	CASIVSGQETQYF	TGTGCCAGCATAGTATCCGGACAAGAGACCCAGTACTTC
TRBV9	NA	few	TRBJ2-7	CASSERDTYYEQYF	TGTGCCAGCAGCGAGCGGGACACCTACTACGAGCAGTACTTC